One and the same sample provided the 10 T cell receptor beta chains below, sequenced in a study of T cells in Graves' hyperthyroidism and ophthalmopathy. From RNA transcripts, TCR beta CDR3 regions were amplified. An initial round of RT-PCR targeting the TCR CDR3 relied on the HTBI primer set. TCRdb fed the multiplex PCR reads into MiXCR, producing one record per CDR3 protein. This table has hundreds of thousands of distinct CDR3 sequences, roughly 14% appearing once. The sequenced material came from blood. Receptors originate from a woman aged 18-29 years with Graves' hyperthyroidism.

This clonotype was seen ten or more times. The CDR3 nucleotides are TGTGCCAGCAGTGAACAGGGACAGAGGACTGAAGCTTTCTTT. It is translated as CASSEQGQRTEAFF. V and J are TRBV2 and TRBJ1-1; 7 bases are a match to TRBD1. After removal of 2 bases from V and 5 bases from J, the junction contained 5 bases not matched to a gene. The CDR3 contains 14 residues. CDR1 and CDR2 from the germline V gene are SNHLY and FYNNEI.

There are many counts of this clonotype. This chain links TRBV2 with TRBJ2-7; 9 bases agree with TRBD1. CDR1 is SNHLY and CDR2 is FYNNEI in the germline V gene. V was pared by 7 bases and J by 6 bases, with 10 bases of the junction left unmatched. The CDR3 extends over 14 amino acids. Here the CDR3 reads CASTPGTGSFEQYF. The CDR3 DNA sequence: TGTGCCAGCACCCCCGGGACAGGGTCTTTCGAGCAGTACTTC.

This chain connects TRBV7-2 to TRBJ2-3; D may be TRBD2 (7 bases). Germline V gene sequence: CDR1 SGHTA, CDR2 FQGNSA. V dropped 7 bases and J dropped 1 base, with 15 bases sitting between them. The CDR3 loop spans 15 amino acids. CDR3 sequence: CASNPGGAGTDTQYF. CDR3 DNA sequence: TGTGCCAGCAACCCTGGGGGGGCGGGCACAGATACGCAGTATTTT. Variable domain in full (rest from reference TRBV7-2 and TRBJ2-3): GAGVSQSPSNKVTEKGKDVELRCDPISGHTALYWYRQSLGQGLEFLIYFQGNSAPDKSGLPSDRFSAERTGGSVSTLTIQRTQQEDSAVYLCASNPGGAGTDTQYFGPGTRLTVL.

This clonotype appeared many times. This rearrangement joins TRBV20-1 to TRBJ2-7, with D tentatively TRBD1 (5 bases). Germline V gene lookup returns CDR1 DFQATT and CDR2 SNEGSKA (reference sequence). This CDR3 spans 14 amino acids. Deletions cut 3 bases from V and 0 bases from J, with 12 bases between. The CDR3 region is CSASGRASSYEQYF. In DNA, the CDR3 is TGCAGTGCTAGCGGCAGGGCGAGCTCCTACGAGCAGTACTTC.

This clonotype showed up many times. The chain uses TRBV12-3 or TRBV12-4 and TRBJ2-2; 7 bases are shared with TRBD1. This CDR3 has 15 amino acids. V shed 2 bases, J shed 4 bases, and the junction held 4 bases outside the gene matches. The chain's CDR3 is CASSLIDRATGELFF. DNA for the CDR3: TGTGCCAGCAGTTTAATCGACAGGGCCACCGGGGAGCTGTTTTTT.

As DNA, the CDR3 is TGCGCCAGCAGCCTGGGGGCCCGGAACACCGGGGAGCTGTTTTTT. This gives the protein CASSLGARNTGELFF. V gene TRBV5-1 combines with J gene TRBJ2-2; D perhaps matches TRBD1 (6 bases). CDR3 length: 15 residues. Trimming shortened V by 4 bases and J by 1 base, and 11 bases separated the two germline ends. The germline CDR1 and CDR2 sequences are SGHRS and YFSETQ.

This clonotype was counted at least ten times. The chain employs TRBV15 and TRBJ2-7; 8 bases fit TRBD2. The germline gives CDR1 LNHNV, CDR2 YYDKDF (reference sequence). This CDR3 is 16 amino acids long. Trimming removed 0 bases from V and 4 bases from J; junction bases left unmatched: 8. The CDR3 region is CATSRDKSGSLYEQYF. The CDR3 region has the DNA TGTGCCACCAGCAGAGATAAAAGCGGGAGTTTATACGAGCAGTACTTC.

In its sample, this clonotype was seen many times. This chain joins TRBV18 and TRBJ1-2; D unclear. V was cut by 3 bases and J by 7 bases, with 9 bases left in between. This CDR3 has 12 amino acids. CDR1 KGHSH and CDR2 LQKENI come from the germline V gene. CDR3 protein: CASSPKEGGYTF. CDR3 bases: TGTGCCAGCTCACCGAAAGAGGGTGGCTACACCTTC.

This clonotype was counted many times. The chain's CDR3 is CASSPLPGHAPYEQYF. The DNA of the CDR3 is TGTGCCAGCTCACCACTTCCCGGGCACGCTCCCTACGAGCAGTACTTC. The gene calls are TRBV18 and TRBJ2-7, with D unclear. Trimming left V 1 base short and J 2 bases short, with 15 bases between. This CDR3 has 16 amino acids. The germline gives CDR1 KGHSH, CDR2 LQKENI. Using reference TRBV18 and TRBJ2-7 for the parts outside the CDR3, the full variable domain is NAGVMQNPRHLVRRRGQEARLRCSPMKGHSHVYWYRQLPEEGLKFMVYLQKENIIDESGMPKERFSAEFPKEGPSILRIQQVVRGDSAAYFCASSPLPGHAPYEQYFGPGTRLTVT.

This clonotype showed up many times. The chain carries TRBV5-6 and TRBJ2-7; 7 bases map to TRBD1. The CDR3 loop spans 13 amino acids. The junction had 4 bases not matched to a gene; V was cut back by 0 bases and J by 7 bases. The germline V gene encodes CDR1 SGHDT and CDR2 YYEEEE. This chain's CDR3 is CASSLELDREQYF. The CDR3 nucleotides are TGTGCCAGCAGCTTGGAGTTGGACAGGGAGCAGTACTTC.